This TCR beta chain was retrieved from a study of T cells in Graves' hyperthyroidism and ophthalmopathy. This clonotype was picked up one time. The antigen remains unidentified. Patients were aged 18 to 65, had disease duration under 2 months, and had newly diagnosed hyperthyroidism. It was RNA transcripts that yielded the amplified TCR beta CDR3 regions. Initially, a first-round RT-PCR of the TCR CDR3 employed the HTBI primer set. TCRdb reanalysed the multiplex PCR reads using MiXCR and keeps one entry per CDR3 protein. The sample records 550,000 to 600,000 distinct CDR3 sequences, 15% to 20% being singletons. This CDR3 contains 17 residues. Trimming stripped 5 bases from V and 0 bases from J, with 14 bases between. CDR1 and CDR2 (germline): MNHNS, SASEGT. Notes on the study in general: Blood also held most thyroid clonotypes expanded beyond 0.001.

This clonotype was sampled from a woman aged 18 to 35 with Graves' hyperthyroidism. This chain connects TRBV6-1 to TRBJ2-6; D is uncertain. The sample consisted of blood. The CDR3 sequence: CASSPSPRSSGANVLTF. In DNA form, the CDR3 reads TGTGCCAGCAGTCCCAGTCCCAGAAGCTCTGGGGCCAACGTCCTGACTTTC.